This T cell receptor (beta chain) emerged from a study of cytomegalovirus exposure and HLA in healthy donors. Study-wide points: Subsequent analysis found a tendency for first-cohort TCR clusters to co-occur within the 100 to 150 validation repertoires. TCR sequences were mostly rare, though some public TCRs occurred in many donors. Overall, roughly 170 TCR beta chains were annotated as cytomegalovirus-associated. The authors confirmed in vitro that three CMV-associated chains were specific for CMV antigens.

The CDR3 covers 14 residues. V was cut by 5 bases and J by 1 base, with 12 bases left in between. Germline V lookup: CDR1 SGHRS, CDR2 YFSETQ. TCRdb's table, derived via immunoSEQ multiplex PCR, lists solely in-frame clones and lacks some. The table has around 150,000 clones, over 80% seen once. As concerns this clone: The antigen remains unidentified.

The chain combines TRBV5-1 with TRBJ2-5; a possible D gene is TRBD1 (5 bases). The sample was PBMCs. The receptor's source is a man aged 30-40 years in good health and CMV-seropositive. CDR3: CASRDTISQETQYF. The CDR3 DNA sequence: TGCGCCAGCAGGGACACCATATCCCAAGAGACCCAGTACTTC.